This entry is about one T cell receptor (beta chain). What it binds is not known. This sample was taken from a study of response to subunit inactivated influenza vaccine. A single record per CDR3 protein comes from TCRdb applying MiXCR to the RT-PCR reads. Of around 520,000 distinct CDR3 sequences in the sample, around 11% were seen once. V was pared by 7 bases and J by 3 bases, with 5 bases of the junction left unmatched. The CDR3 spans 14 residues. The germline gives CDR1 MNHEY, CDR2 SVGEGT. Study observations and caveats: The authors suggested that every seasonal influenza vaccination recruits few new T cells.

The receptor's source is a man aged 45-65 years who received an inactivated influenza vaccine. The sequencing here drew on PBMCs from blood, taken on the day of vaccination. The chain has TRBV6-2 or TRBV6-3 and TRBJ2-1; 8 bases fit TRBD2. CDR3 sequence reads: CASKASGYYNEQFF. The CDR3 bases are TGTGCCAGCAAGGCTAGCGGGTACTACAATGAGCAGTTCTTC.